These 25 T cell receptor beta chains came from one sample sequenced in a study of siplizumab effects on memory and regulatory T cells. Clones were sequenced by immunoSEQ multiplex PCR, and TCRdb holds only the in-frame ones, with some missing. The sample consists of more than 75,000 clones, approximately 93% of them appearing once. The sample taken for sequencing was CD8+ T cells sorted from blood. The receptors were gathered from a human donor in good health.

CDR3 DNA: TGTGCCAGCAGCTTAGCCCCGGGACTAGCGGGAGTAGGGTACGAGCAGTACTTC. Translating gives CASSLAPGLAGVGYEQYF. The rearrangement uses TRBV11-2 and TRBJ2-7; 14 nucleotides line up with TRBD2. Germline V CDR1 and CDR2: SGHAT, FQNNGV. Trimming at V came to 1 base and at J to 4 bases, leaving 9 bases not matched to a gene. CDR3 size: 18 residues.

J is TRBJ2-7 and V is TRBV29-1; 10 nucleotides match TRBD1. CDR3 length: 13 amino acids. CDR1 is SQVTM, CDR2 ANQGSEA, per germline. The V segment lost 5 bases and the J segment 1 base; nucleotides outside the gene matches: 2. In DNA, the CDR3 is TGCAGCGTTTGGACAGGGGGGTCCTACGAGCAGTACTTC. Translating gives CSVWTGGSYEQYF.

This clone was recorded only once. The chain uses TRBV15 and TRBJ1-6; 7 bases align to TRBD1. Trimming took 0 bases from V and 10 from J; bases not matched to a gene: 12. Looked up from germline, CDR1 is LNHNV and CDR2 is YYDKDF (reference sequence). The CDR3 runs to 17 residues. The CDR3 sequence is CATSRDRQGAVVSPLHF. The CDR3, as DNA: TGTGCCACCAGCAGAGACCGACAGGGCGCCGTGGTATCACCCCTCCACTTT.

V usage is TRBV5-6 and J usage is TRBJ2-5; 11 nucleotides line up with TRBD2. CDR1 is SGHDT, CDR2 YYEEEE, per germline. The ends lost 4 bases at V and 2 bases at J; junction bases unmatched: 7. The CDR3 totals 16 residues. The CDR3 reads CASSDGTSGSQETQYF. DNA of the CDR3: TGTGCCAGCAGCGACGGGACTAGCGGATCTCAAGAGACCCAGTACTTC.

V and J are TRBV4-1 and TRBJ1-1; D perhaps matches TRBD1 (6 bases). The CDR3 has 15 amino acids. The germline V gene encodes CDR1 MGHRA and CDR2 YSYEKL. Trimming stripped 5 bases from V and 1 base from J, with 14 bases between. The chain's CDR3 is CASSGRGEKNTEAFF. CDR3 in DNA: TGCGCCAGCAGCGGAAGGGGGGAGAAGAACACTGAAGCTTTCTTT.

This sequence joins TRBV5-6 and TRBJ2-7; D may be TRBD1 or TRBD2 (5 bases each). From germline, CDR1 is SGHDT and CDR2 YYEEEE. The CDR3 covers 14 residues. V lost 4 bases and J lost 2, with 13 bases in between. The CDR3 spells CASSGGDIAYEQYF. For the CDR3, the DNA is TGTGCCAGCAGCGGGGGTGACATAGCCTACGAGCAGTACTTC.

The count of this clone is one. The genes are TRBV7-9 and TRBJ2-5, with D perhaps TRBD2 (5 bases). Germline V gene lookup returns CDR1 SEHNR and CDR2 FQNEAQ (reference sequence). The V and J ends lost 3 bases and 5 bases respectively, with 10 bases between them. The CDR3 contains 13 residues. The CDR3 spells CASSLTEDETQYF. CDR3 in DNA: TGTGCCAGCAGCTTGACGGAGGATGAGACCCAGTACTTC.

The J gene is TRBJ2-5, the V gene TRBV11-2; TRBD1 matches 10 bases. Germline V lookup: CDR1 SGHAT, CDR2 FQNNGV. The CDR3 consists of 16 residues. Trimming removed 1 base from V and 6 bases from J; junction bases left unmatched: 8. Here the CDR3 DNA reads TGTGCCAGCAGCTTAGTCGGACAGGGGGTTTGGCAGACCCAGTACTTC. This gives the protein CASSLVGQGVWQTQYF.

This rearrangement joins TRBV27 to TRBJ2-7; 8 positions match TRBD2. J was trimmed by 2 bases and V by 6 bases; bases with no gene match: 3. Germline assignment: CDR1 MNHEY and CDR2 SMNVEV (reference sequence). The CDR3 is 13 amino acids. The CDR3 reads CASSGGEPYEQYF. Here the CDR3 DNA reads TGTGCCAGCAGCGGGGGGGAACCCTACGAGCAGTACTTC.

In this sample, this clone turned up a few times. The chain links TRBV6-1 to TRBJ1-2, with a possible D match to TRBD1 (5 bases). The CDR3 is 15 amino acids. Trimming took off 6 bases at V and 0 bases at J, with 14 bases between the two ends. Looked up from germline, CDR1 is MNHNS and CDR2 is SASEGT. The CDR3 DNA reads as TGTGCCAGCAGCGAACAGGAGGCGGCTAACTATGGCTACACCTTC. This sequence encodes CASSEQEAANYGYTF.

V is TRBV4-2 and J is TRBJ2-7; 7 bases are shared with TRBD2. The V gene end was trimmed by 0 bases and the J gene end by 4 bases; junction bases not matched to a gene: 6. CDR3 length: 15 residues. Germline V gene sequence: CDR1 LGHNA, CDR2 YNFKEQ. The CDR3 region is CASSQEDGGSYEQYF. The CDR3 DNA sequence: TGTGCCAGCAGCCAAGAGGACGGCGGGAGTTACGAGCAGTACTTC.

This clone was detected only once. V is TRBV11-2 and J is TRBJ1-2, with 12 bases matching TRBD1. Germline V lookup: CDR1 SGHAT, CDR2 FQNNGV. The CDR3 runs to 18 residues. With 5 bases clipped from V and 5 bases from J, the junction kept 15 bases outside the gene matches. CDR3 coding DNA: TGTGCCAGCAGCCCCTCGCCGGGACAGGGGGCCCGTCTGTATGGCTACACCTTC. This encodes CASSPSPGQGARLYGYTF.

The chain combines TRBV7-2 with TRBJ2-7, with TRBD2 matching 7 bases. The CDR3 is 12 amino acids. Germline CDR1 SGHTA, CDR2 FQGNSA. The V and J ends lost 4 bases and 6 bases, in that order; junction bases with no gene match: 3. The CDR3 here is CASSWTSSEQYF. Here the CDR3 DNA reads TGTGCCAGCAGCTGGACTAGTTCCGAGCAGTACTTC.

The V and J genes are TRBV7-8 and TRBJ1-3, with no clear D. V shed 5 bases and J shed 4 bases, with 18 bases lying between them. There are 16 residues in the CDR3. Germline V gene data show CDR1 as SGHVS and CDR2 as FQNEAQ. DNA of the CDR3: TGTGCCAGCAGCCTCGCGTCGCAGGCCGGGGGAAACACCATATATTTT. Translating gives CASSLASQAGGNTIYF.

This clone has a handful of counts. The chain uses TRBV19 and TRBJ1-3; maybe TRBD1 (6 bases). Germline V lookup: CDR1 LNHDA, CDR2 SQIVND (reference sequence). The CDR3 covers 16 residues. Trimming took 5 bases from V and 0 from J, leaving 14 bases between them. CDR3 loop: CASSPGGAFSGNTIYF. The CDR3 nucleotides are TGTGCCAGTAGTCCGGGGGGGGCCTTCTCTGGAAACACCATATATTTT.

This clone was recorded only once. This chain joins TRBV29-1 and TRBJ2-1, with D unclear. Germline V lookup: CDR1 SQVTM, CDR2 ANQGSEA. V shed 4 bases and J shed 5 bases, with 12 bases lying between them. This CDR3 region has 13 residues. CDR3 amino acids: CSVASYGDNEQFF. DNA of the CDR3: TGCAGCGTTGCCTCCTATGGGGACAATGAGCAGTTCTTC.

This chain links TRBV7-3 with TRBJ2-3; D uncertain. Deletions cut 1 base from V and 5 bases from J, with 7 bases between. The CDR3 is made up of 13 amino acids. CDR1 is SGHTA and CDR2 is FQGTGA in the germline V gene. The CDR3 DNA reads TGTGCCAGCAGCTTAATCGGCAGAGATACGCAGTATTTT. Its protein is CASSLIGRDTQYF.

With regard to this clone: The sample carries other DNA sequences with the same CDR3. This chain uses TRBV5-1 with TRBJ2-7, with 7 positions matching TRBD2. The CDR3 contains 13 residues. Germline V gene data show CDR1 as SGHRS and CDR2 as YFSETQ. The V gene end was trimmed by 5 bases and the J gene end by 0 bases; junction bases not matched to a gene: 2. This CDR3 is CASSLAGSYEQYF. The DNA for the CDR3 is TGCGCCAGCAGTTTAGCGGGCTCCTACGAGCAGTACTTC.

This chain connects TRBV11-2 to TRBJ1-4; D call uncertain. Germline V CDR1 and CDR2: SGHAT, FQNNGV. The CDR3 is 15 amino acids. V was pared by 8 bases and J by 0 bases, with 13 bases between. In DNA, the CDR3 is TGTGCCAGCGCATACCAGCTCGCAACTAATGAAAAACTGTTTTTT. It translates to CASAYQLATNEKLFF.

The V call is TRBV19, the J call TRBJ2-1; the D is unclear. V was clipped by 3 bases and J by 6 bases, with 9 bases between them. The CDR3 totals 13 residues. The germline gives CDR1 LNHDA, CDR2 SQIVND (reference sequence). The CDR3 region is CASSMAAVNEQFF. DNA for the CDR3: TGTGCCAGTAGTATGGCTGCCGTCAATGAGCAGTTCTTC.

The chain couples TRBV7-5 to TRBJ2-7; the table's D call TRBD1 went unverified against the DNA. TRBV7-5 is reported as a pseudogene. The CDR3 contains 16 residues. The DNA of the CDR3 is TGTGCCAGAAGCACCTACACAGGGGATGGGTCCTACGAGCAGTACTTC. This sequence encodes CARSTYTGDGSYEQYF.

The genes are TRBV11-2 and TRBJ2-3; D unclear. V lost 2 bases to trimming and J lost 4 bases, with 10 bases between them. The CDR3 runs to 14 residues. Germline-derived CDR1 and CDR2 are SGHAT and FQNNGV. In DNA, the CDR3 is TGTGCCAGCAGCTTACACAGCGTTTCAGATACGCAGTATTTT. This sequence encodes CASSLHSVSDTQYF.

The V gene is TRBV30, the J gene TRBJ1-1, with D maybe TRBD1 (6 bases). Trimming took 2 bases from V and 1 from J, leaving 8 bases between them. CDR3 length equals 13 residues. Germline lookup yields CDR1 GTSNPN and CDR2 SVGIG (reference sequence). CDR3 loop: CAWSWGPNTEAFF. The CDR3 nucleotides read TGTGCCTGGAGTTGGGGGCCGAACACTGAAGCTTTCTTT.

The gene calls are TRBV2 and TRBJ2-1; tentatively, D is TRBD2 (5 bases). The CDR3 length is 16 residues. CDR1 is SNHLY and CDR2 is FYNNEI in the germline V gene. V shed 0 bases and J shed 7 bases, with 16 bases lying between them. The CDR3 protein is CASSEAVYLGENEQFF. CDR3 bases: TGTGCCAGCAGTGAAGCGGTCTATCTCGGGGAGAATGAGCAGTTCTTC.

This clone was seen once. The CDR3 is CASSQDNVGYSTDTQYF. In DNA form, the CDR3 reads TGCGCCAGCAGCCAAGATAATGTGGGGTATAGCACAGATACGCAGTATTTT. The V call is TRBV4-3, the J call TRBJ2-3, with D unresolved. The V end was cut by 0 bases, the J end by 0 bases, with 13 bases between. This CDR3 spans 17 amino acids. Per germline, CDR1 LGHNA and CDR2 YSLEER.